The clone carrying this T cell receptor beta chain appeared a few times. The antigen is unknown. TCR cDNA, made by 5'RACE template switching, carried an added universal primer site and UMIs. TCRdb used MiXCR to reprocess the 5' RACE reads, holding one entry per CDR3 protein. The sample lists 550,000 or so distinct CDR3 sequences; around 21% were seen once. The data originate from a study of T cells after yellow fever vaccination. Study-wide results and caveats: Just a small share of clonotypes turned up in the CD4 compartment as well as the CD8 compartment. Though it reached lower strength, the secondary response hit its peak faster, day 5 versus 15.

Germline-derived CDR1 and CDR2 are MNHEY and SVGAGI. The CDR3 contains 16 residues. Trimming shortened V by 8 bases and J by 3 bases, and 22 bases separated the two germline ends. The sample was PBMCs, taken 15 days after the yellow fever booster vaccination. The chain carries TRBV6-5 and TRBJ1-2; D is unclear. This TCR came from a man younger than 40 who received the YFV17D yellow fever vaccine. DNA for the CDR3: TGTGCCAGCCGACTCGACACATCCCAGGCGCACTATGGCTACACCTTC. Protein sequence: CASRLDTSQAHYGYTF.